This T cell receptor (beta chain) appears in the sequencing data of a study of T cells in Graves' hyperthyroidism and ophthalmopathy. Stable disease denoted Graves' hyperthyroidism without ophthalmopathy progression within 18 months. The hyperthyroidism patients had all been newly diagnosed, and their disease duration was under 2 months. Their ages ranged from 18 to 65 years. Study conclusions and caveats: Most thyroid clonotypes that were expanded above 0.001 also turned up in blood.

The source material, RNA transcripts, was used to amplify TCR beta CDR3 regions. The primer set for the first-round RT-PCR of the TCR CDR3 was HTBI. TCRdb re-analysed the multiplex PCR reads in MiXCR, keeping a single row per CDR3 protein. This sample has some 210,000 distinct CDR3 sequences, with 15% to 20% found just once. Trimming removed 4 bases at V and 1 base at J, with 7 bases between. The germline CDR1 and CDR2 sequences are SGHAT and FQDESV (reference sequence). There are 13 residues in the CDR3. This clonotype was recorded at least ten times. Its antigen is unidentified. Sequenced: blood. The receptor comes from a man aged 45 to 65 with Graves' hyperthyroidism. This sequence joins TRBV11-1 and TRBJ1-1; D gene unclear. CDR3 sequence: CASSYGANTEAFF. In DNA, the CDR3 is TGTGCCAGCAGCTACGGAGCGAACACTGAAGCTTTCTTT.